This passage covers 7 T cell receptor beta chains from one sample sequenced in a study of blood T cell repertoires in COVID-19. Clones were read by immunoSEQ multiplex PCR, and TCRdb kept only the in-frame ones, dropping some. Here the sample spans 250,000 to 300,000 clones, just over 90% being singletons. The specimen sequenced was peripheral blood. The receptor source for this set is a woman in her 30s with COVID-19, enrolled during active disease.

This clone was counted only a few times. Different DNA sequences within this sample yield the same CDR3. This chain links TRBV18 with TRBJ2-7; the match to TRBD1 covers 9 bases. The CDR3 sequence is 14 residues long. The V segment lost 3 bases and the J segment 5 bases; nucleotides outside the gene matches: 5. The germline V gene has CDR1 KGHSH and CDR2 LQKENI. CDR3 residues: CASSPGTGYHEQYF. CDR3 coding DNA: TGTGCCAGCTCACCCGGGACAGGGTATCACGAGCAGTACTTC.

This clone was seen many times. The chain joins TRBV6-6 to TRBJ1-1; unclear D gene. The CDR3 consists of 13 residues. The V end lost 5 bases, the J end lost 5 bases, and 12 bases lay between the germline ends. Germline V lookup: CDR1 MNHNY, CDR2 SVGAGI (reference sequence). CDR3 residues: CASSQTEGTEAFF. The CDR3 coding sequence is TGTGCCAGCAGTCAGACGGAGGGAACTGAAGCTTTCTTT.

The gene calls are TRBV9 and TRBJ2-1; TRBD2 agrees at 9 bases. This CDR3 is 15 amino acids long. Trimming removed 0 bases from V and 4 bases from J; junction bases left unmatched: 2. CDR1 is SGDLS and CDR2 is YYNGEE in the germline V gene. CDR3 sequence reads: CASSVVSGRYNEQFF. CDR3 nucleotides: TGTGCCAGCAGCGTAGTAAGCGGGAGGTACAATGAGCAGTTCTTC.

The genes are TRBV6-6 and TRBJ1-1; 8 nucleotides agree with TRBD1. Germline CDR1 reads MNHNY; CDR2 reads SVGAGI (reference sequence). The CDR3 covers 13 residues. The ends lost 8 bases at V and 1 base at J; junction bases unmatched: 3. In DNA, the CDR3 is TGTGCCAGCTGCCAGGGGGCGAACACTGAAGCTTTCTTT. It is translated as CASCQGANTEAFF.

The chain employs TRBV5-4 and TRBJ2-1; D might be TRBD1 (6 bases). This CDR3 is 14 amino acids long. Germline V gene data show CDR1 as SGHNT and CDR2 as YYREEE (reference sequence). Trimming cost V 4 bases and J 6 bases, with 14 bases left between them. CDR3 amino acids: CASSLQGTSNEQFF. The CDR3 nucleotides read TGTGCCAGCAGCCTCCAGGGGACGTCCAATGAGCAGTTCTTC.

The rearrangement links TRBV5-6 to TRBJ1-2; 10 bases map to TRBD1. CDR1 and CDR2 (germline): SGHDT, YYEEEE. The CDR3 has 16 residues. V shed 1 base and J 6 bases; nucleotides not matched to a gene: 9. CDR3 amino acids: CASSLRTGGARDGYTF. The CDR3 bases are TGTGCCAGCAGCTTGAGGACAGGGGGGGCAAGAGATGGCTACACCTTC. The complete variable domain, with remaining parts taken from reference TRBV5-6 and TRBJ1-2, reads DAGVTQSPTHLIKTRGQQVTLRCSPKSGHDTVSWYQQALGQGPQFIFQYYEEEERQRGNFPDRFSGHQFPNYSSELNVNALLLGDSALYLCASSLRTGGARDGYTFGSGTRLTVV.

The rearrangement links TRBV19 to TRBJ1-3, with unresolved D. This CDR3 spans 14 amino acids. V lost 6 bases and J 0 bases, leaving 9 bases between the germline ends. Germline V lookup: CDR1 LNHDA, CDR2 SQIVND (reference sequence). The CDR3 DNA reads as TGTGCCAGTAGAGGACTCCTCTCTGGAAACACCATATATTTT. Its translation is CASRGLLSGNTIYF.